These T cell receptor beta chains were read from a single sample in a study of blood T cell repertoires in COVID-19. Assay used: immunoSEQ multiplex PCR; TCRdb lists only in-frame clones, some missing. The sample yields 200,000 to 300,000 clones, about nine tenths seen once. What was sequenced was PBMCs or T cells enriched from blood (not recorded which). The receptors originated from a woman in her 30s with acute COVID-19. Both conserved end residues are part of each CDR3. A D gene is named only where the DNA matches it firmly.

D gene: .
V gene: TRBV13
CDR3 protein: CASSLTVNTEAFF

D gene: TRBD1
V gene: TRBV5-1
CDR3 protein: CASSPRQGSLPEAFF

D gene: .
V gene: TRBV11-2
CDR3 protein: CASSLESLETQYF

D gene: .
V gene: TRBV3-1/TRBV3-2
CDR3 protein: CASSPSQRVRTEAFF

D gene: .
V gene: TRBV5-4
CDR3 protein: CASSKRGWNTIYF

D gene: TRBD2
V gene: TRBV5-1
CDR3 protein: CATRSGGQQETQYF

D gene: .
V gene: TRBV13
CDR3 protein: CASSQRTPRDEAFF

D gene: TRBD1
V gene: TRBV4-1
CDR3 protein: CASSQGLPIDRGQAGYTF

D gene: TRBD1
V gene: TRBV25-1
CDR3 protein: CASSVPKGQGINEQFF

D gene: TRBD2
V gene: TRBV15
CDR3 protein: CATSPRRGGPTDTQYF

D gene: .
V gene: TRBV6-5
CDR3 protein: CASSYSRRVESYGYTF

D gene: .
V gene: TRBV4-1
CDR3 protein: CASSQADSAELFF

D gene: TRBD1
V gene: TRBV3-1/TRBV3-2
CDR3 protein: CASSQGQGQGWGRYF

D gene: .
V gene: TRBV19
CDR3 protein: CASSKGQNYGYTF

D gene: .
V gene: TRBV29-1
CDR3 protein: CSVREQGNTEAFF